Detailed here is one TCR beta chain. The sample belongs to a study of blood T cell repertoires in COVID-19. Whole-study context: Material from acute and convalescent COVID-19 was sourced from the United States, Italy and Spain.

Methods used by the authors: Nucleated cell number was recorded as an estimate derived from reference gene primer amplification. Some clones are missing from TCRdb's copy, which holds only in-frame ones; the method was immunoSEQ multiplex PCR. V, J and clone size were drawn from that table, and D and trimming were deduced from the DNA. Altogether 60,000 to 85,000 clones are present, approximately 80% being singletons, with the ten largest covering roughly 15%. Trimming stripped 4 bases from V and 2 bases from J, with 15 bases between. The CDR3 covers 16 residues. Germline-derived CDR1 and CDR2 are KGHSH and LQKENI.

The genes are TRBV18 and TRBJ2-1; D call uncertain. Sample: peripheral blood. The TCR originated in a human donor in a cohort sampled during active COVID-19. In nucleotides, the CDR3 is TGTGCCAGCTCACTCCTCGACCTCGCGGCCTACAATGAGCAGTTCTTC. As protein: CASSLLDLAAYNEQFF.